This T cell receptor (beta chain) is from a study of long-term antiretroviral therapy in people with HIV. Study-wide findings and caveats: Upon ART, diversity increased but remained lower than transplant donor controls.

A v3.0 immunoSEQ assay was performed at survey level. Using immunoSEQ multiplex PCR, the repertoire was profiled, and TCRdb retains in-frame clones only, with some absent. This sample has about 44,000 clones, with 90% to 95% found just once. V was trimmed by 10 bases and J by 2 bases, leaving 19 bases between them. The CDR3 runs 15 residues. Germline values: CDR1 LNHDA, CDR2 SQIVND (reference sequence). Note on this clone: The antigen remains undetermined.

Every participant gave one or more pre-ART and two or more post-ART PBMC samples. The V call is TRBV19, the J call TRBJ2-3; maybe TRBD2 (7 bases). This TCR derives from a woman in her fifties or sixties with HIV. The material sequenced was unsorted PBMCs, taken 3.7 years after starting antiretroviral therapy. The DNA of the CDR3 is TGTGCCACCTCAATCCAGGGGAGGGTCACAGATACGCAGTATTTT. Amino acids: CATSIQGRVTDTQYF. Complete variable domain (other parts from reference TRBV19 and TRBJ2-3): DGGITQSPKYLFRKEGQNVTLSCEQNLNHDAMYWYRQDPGQGLRLIYYSQIVNDFQKGDIAEGYSVSREKKESFPLTVTSAQKNPTAFYLCATSIQGRVTDTQYFGPGTRLTVL.